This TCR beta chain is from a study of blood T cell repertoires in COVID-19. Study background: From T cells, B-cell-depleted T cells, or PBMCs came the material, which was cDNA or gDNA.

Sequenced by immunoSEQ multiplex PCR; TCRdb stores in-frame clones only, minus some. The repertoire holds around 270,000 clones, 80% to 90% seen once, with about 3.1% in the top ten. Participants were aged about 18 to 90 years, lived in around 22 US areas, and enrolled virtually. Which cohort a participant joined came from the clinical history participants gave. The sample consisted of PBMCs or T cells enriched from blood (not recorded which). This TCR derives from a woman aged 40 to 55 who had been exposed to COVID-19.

In DNA, the CDR3 is TGTGCCAGCGGTCCGGGCCCGGGACTTCGAGGAGAGACCCAGTACTTC. It is translated as CASGPGPGLRGETQYF. This chain links TRBV2 with TRBJ2-5; D possibly corresponds to TRBD2 (6 bases). The CDR3 has 16 residues. CDR1 SNHLY and CDR2 FYNNEI come from the germline V gene. V gave up 8 bases and J gave up 4 bases, with 23 bases separating them.